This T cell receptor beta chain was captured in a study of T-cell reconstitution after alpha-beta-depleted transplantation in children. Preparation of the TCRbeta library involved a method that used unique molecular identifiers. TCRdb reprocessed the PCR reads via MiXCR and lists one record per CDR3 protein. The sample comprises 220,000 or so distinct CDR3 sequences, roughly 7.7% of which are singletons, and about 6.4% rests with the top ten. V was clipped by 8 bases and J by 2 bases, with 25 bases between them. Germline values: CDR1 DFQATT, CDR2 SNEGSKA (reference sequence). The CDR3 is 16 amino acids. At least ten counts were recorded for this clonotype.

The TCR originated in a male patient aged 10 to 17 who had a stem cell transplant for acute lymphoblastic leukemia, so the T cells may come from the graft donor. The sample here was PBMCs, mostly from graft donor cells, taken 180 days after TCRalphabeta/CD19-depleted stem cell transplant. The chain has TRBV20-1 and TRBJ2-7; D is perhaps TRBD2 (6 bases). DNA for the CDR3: TGCAGTTTACGTCCGGGCCTTAGCGGTTATCCCTACGAGCAGTACTTC. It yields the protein CSLRPGLSGYPYEQYF.